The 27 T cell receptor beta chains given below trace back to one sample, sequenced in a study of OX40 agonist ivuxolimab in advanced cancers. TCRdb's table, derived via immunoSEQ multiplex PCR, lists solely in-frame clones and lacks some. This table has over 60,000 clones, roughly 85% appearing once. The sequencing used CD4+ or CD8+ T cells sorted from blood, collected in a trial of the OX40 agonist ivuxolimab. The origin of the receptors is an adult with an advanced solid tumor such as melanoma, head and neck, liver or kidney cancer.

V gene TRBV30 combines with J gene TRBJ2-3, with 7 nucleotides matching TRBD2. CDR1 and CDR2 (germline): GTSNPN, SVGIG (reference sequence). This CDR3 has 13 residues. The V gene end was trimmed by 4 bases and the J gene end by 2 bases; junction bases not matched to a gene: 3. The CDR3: CAWTSGNTDTQYF. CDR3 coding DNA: TGTGCCTGGACTAGCGGAAACACAGATACGCAGTATTTT.

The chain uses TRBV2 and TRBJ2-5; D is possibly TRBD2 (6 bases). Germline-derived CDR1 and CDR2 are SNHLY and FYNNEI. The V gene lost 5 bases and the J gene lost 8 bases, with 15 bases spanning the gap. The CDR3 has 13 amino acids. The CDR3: CASSLRDGGTQYF. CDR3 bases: TGTGCCAGCAGTCTCCGGGACGGGGGAACCCAGTACTTC.

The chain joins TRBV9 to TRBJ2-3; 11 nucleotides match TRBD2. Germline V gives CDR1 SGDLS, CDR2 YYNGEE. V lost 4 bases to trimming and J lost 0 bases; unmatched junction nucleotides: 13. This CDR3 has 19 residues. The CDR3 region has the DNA TGTGCCAGCAGCTCAACCCCCGGGACTAGCGGTACTAGCACAGATACGCAGTATTTT. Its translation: CASSSTPGTSGTSTDTQYF.

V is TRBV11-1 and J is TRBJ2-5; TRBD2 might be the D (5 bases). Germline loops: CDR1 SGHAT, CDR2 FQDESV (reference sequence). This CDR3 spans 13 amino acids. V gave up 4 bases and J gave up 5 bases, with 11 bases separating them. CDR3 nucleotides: TGTGCCAGCAGCTACGGGGAATCGGAGACCCAGTACTTC. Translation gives CASSYGESETQYF.

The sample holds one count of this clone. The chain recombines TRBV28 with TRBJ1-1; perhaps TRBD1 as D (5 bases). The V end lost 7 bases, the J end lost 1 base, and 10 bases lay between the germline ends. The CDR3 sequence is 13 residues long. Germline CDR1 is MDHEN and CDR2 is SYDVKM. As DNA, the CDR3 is TGTGCCAGCATCGGGACGACGAACACTGAAGCTTTCTTT. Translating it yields CASIGTTNTEAFF.

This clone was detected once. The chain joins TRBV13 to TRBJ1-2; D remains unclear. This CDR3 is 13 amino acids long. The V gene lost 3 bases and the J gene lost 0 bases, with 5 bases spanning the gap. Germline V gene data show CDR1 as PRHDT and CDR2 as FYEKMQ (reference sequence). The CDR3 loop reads CASSLRANYGYTF. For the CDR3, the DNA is TGTGCCAGCAGCTTGAGGGCTAACTATGGCTACACCTTC.

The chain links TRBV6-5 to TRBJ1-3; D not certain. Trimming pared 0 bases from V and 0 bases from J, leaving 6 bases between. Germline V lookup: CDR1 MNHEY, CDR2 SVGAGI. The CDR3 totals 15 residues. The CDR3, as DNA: TGTGCCAGCAGTTACTCGCTGCGCTCTGGAAACACCATATATTTT. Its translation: CASSYSLRSGNTIYF.

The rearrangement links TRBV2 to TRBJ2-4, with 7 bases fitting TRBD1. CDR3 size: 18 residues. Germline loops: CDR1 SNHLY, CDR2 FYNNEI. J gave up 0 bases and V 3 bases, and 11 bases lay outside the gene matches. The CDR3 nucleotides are TGTGCCAGCAGTGATCTGGACAGGCTGGTAGTAGCCAAAAACATTCAGTACTTC. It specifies CASSDLDRLVVAKNIQYF.

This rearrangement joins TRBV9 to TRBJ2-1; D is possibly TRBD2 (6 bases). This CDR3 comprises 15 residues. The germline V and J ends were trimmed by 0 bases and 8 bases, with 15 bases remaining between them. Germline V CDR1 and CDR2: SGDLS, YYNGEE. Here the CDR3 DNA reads TGTGCCAGCAGCGTAGAATGGGCGGGATACGATGAGCAGTTCTTC. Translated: CASSVEWAGYDEQFF.

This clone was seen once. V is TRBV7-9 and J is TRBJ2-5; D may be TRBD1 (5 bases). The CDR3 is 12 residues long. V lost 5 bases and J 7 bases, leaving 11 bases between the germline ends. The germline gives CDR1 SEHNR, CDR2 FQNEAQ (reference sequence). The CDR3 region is CASSLLTGTQYF. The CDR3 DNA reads TGTGCCAGCAGCCTATTAACAGGGACCCAGTACTTC.

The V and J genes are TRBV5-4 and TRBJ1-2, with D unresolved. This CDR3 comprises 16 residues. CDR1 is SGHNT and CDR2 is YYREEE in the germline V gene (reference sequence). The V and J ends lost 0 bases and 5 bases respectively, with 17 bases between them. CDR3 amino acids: CASSLGADDSLYGYTF. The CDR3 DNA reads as TGTGCCAGCAGCTTGGGGGCGGATGACTCCCTTTATGGCTACACCTTC.

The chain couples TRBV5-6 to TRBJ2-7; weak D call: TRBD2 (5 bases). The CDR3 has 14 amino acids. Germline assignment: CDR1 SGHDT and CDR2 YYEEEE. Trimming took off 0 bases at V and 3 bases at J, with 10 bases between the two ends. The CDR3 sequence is CASSLGRRYYEQYF. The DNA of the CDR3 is TGTGCCAGCAGCTTGGGACGGAGGTACTACGAGCAGTACTTC.

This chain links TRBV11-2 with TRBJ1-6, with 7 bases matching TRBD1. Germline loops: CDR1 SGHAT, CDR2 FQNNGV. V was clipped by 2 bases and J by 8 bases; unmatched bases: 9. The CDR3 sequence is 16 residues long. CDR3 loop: CASSLLRGRVDSPLHF. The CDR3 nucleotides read TGTGCCAGCAGCTTATTGAGGGGGCGTGTTGATTCACCCCTCCACTTT.

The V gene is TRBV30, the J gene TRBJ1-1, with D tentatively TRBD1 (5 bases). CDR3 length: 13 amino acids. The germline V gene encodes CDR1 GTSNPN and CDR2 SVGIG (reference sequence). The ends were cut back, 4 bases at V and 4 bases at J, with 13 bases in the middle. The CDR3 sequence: CAWNWGAGTEAFF. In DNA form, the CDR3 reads TGTGCCTGGAACTGGGGCGCGGGCACTGAAGCTTTCTTT.

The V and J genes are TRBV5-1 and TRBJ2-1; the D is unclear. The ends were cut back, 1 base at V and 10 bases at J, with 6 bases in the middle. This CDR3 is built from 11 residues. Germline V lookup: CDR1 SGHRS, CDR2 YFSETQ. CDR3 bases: TGCGCCAGCAGCTTGTCCGGAGAGCAGTTCTTC. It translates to CASSLSGEQFF.

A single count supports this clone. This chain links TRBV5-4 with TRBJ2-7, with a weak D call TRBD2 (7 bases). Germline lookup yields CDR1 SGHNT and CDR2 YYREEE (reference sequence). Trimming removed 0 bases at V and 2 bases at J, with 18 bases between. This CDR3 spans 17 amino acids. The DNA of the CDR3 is TGTGCCAGCAGCTTGGAGGGAGGGGGGGGCCTTGCCTACGAGCAGTACTTC. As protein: CASSLEGGGGLAYEQYF.

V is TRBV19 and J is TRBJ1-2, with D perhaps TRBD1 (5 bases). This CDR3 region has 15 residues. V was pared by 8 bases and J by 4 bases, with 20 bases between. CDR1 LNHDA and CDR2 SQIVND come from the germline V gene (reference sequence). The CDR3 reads CASSNPGFARYGYTF. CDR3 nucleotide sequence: TGTGCCAGTTCCAACCCAGGGTTCGCCCGCTATGGCTACACCTTC.

This CDR3 reads CASSQDAFGGLETQYF. The CDR3 nucleotides are TGTGCCAGCAGCCAAGATGCCTTTGGGGGCTTGGAGACCCAGTACTTC. The V gene is TRBV14, the J gene TRBJ2-5; D might be TRBD1 (6 bases). CDR1 is SGHDN and CDR2 is FVKESK in the germline V gene. The V and J ends lost 0 bases and 5 bases respectively, with 16 bases between them. The CDR3 sequence is 16 residues long.

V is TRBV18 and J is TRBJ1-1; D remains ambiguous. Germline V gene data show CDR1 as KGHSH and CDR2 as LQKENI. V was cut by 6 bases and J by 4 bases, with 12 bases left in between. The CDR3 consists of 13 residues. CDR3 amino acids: CASSLGPGTEAFF. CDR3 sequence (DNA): TGTGCCAGCTCCCTCGGACCGGGCACTGAAGCTTTCTTT.

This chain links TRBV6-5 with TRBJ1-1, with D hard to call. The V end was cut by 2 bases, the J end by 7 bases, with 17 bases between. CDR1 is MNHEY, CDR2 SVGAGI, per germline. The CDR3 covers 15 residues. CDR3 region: CASSYIPPGTNEAFF. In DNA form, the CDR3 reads TGTGCCAGCAGTTACATCCCCCCGGGAACCAATGAAGCTTTCTTT.

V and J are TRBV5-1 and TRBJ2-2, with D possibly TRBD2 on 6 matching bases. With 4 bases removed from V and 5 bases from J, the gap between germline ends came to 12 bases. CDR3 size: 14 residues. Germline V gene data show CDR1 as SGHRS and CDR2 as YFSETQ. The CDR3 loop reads CASSPGRGTGELFF. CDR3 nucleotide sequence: TGCGCCAGCAGCCCGGGGCGGGGAACCGGGGAGCTGTTTTTT.

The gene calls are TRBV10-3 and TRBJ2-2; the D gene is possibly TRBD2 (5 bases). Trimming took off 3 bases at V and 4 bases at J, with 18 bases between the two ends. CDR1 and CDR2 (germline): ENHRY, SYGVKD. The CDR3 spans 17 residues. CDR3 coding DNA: TGTGCCATCAGTGATGGGTTAGCGACCCGAGGCACCGGGGAGCTGTTTTTT. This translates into CAISDGLATRGTGELFF.

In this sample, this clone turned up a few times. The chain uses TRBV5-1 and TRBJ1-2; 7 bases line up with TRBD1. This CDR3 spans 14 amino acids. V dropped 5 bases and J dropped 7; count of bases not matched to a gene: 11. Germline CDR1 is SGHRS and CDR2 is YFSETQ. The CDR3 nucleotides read TGCGCCAGCAGTTACGGACAGGAGGTTGGTGGCTACACCTTC. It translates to CASSYGQEVGGYTF.

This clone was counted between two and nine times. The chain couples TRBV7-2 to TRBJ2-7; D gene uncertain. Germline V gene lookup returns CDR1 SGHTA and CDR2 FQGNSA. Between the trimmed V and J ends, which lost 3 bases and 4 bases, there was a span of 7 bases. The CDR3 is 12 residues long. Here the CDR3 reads CASSLGWYEQYF. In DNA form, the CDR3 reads TGTGCCAGCAGCTTGGGGTGGTACGAGCAGTACTTC.

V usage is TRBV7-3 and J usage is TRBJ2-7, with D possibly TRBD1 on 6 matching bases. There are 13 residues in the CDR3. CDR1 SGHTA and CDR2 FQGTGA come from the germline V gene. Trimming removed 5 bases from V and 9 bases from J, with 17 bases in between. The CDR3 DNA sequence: TGTGCCAGCAGCCCCCGCGCAGGGGAAGGGCAGTACTTC. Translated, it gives CASSPRAGEGQYF.

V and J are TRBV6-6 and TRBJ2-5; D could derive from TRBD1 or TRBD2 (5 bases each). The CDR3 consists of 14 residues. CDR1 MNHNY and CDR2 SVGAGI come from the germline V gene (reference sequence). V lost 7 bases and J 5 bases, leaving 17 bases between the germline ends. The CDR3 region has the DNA TGTGCCAGCACTGACCGGGACGGGGCGGAGACCCAGTACTTC. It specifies CASTDRDGAETQYF.

The DNA for the CDR3 is TGTGCCAGCAATCTAGCGGGAGTAAGGGATACGCAGTATTTT. It codes for CASNLAGVRDTQYF. The V and J genes are TRBV6-1 and TRBJ2-3, with 10 bases aligning to TRBD2. Trimming removed 7 bases from V and 6 bases from J; junction bases left unmatched: 7. Germline CDR1 MNHNS, CDR2 SASEGT. This CDR3 has 14 amino acids.